This T cell receptor (beta chain) was found in a study of cytomegalovirus exposure and HLA in healthy donors (dated by TCRdb to 2017 to 2019). At the level of the whole study: An earlier analysis of roughly 570 of the donors reported about 280 Gb of sequence data and around 100 million unique TCR beta sequences obtained from about 200 million T cells. An early release covering 550 to 650 HLA-typed donors comprised approximately 300 gigabases of sequencing data and tens of millions of unique TCR sequences. Typing coverage differed by locus: A, B, C, DRB1 and DQB1 were typed in roughly 629-630 donors, DQA1 in approximately 520, DPA1 in 600 to 610, and DPB1 in approximately 450. A separate validation cohort of over 95 different subjects was used in addition to the roughly 640-subject first cohort. To decide whether each TCR beta V gene segment behaved as functional or pseudogenic, an earlier analysis of some 600 of the donors relied on high-throughput TCR beta sequencing. Genome-wide SNP genotypes for about three fifths of the 666 donors were used in a later genetic analysis, which treated that subset as a discovery cohort. A later analysis re-analyzed previously published TCR beta repertoires from 666 donors and added high-resolution HLA genotyping to study TCR occurrence patterns. HLA typing included class I and class II loci at four-digit resolution. Rather than drawing on any new phenotypic data, the later analysis identified candidate immune exposures from TCR beta sequences and the way those sequences occurred across donors. High-throughput TCR immunosequencing, statistical association of individual TCRs with disease status, and machine learning were combined to predict cytomegalovirus infection status. The study profiled the T cell repertoires of about 640 subjects by immunosequencing and related them to cytomegalovirus serostatus. Among the approximately 430 genotyped donors, around 81% belonged to the genetic ancestry cluster associated with self-reported Caucasian donors. Among 300 to 450 genotyped donors of the cohort, an average of around 240,000 unique TCR beta nucleotide sequences were sequenced per donor, 15% to 20% of them non-productive. All discovery cohort repertoires had been generated on a single sequencing platform. Donor age, sex, ethnicity and CMV serostatus were compiled together with the repertoire data. About 5 DR-DQ haplotypes were handled as single units for association and clustering, since linkage in the cohort was strong. The aim of the study was to test whether cataloging public T cell receptors could identify signatures of past pathogen exposure. Beyond this particular receptor, the publication reports: A few of the identified cytomegalovirus-associated TCR beta chains were confirmed in vitro to be specific for cytomegalovirus antigens. It was suggested by the authors that the approach could potentially be generalized to other disease states and immunological phenotypes. According to a later genetic analysis, donors in an Asian-associated ancestry cluster had fewer N-insertions in productive TCRs than the roughly 670-donor mean. In a later genetic analysis, a missense DCLRE1C variant was associated with V-gene and J-gene trimming of TCR beta chains, and the association was replicated in an independent cohort. Presence/absence analyses assumed roughly uniform sequencing depth across donors, an assumption that may not hold. The classifier was reported to diagnose cytomegalovirus status with high specificity and sensitivity in both the original cohort and the validation cohort. According to a later analysis, most CMV-associated TCR beta chains appeared to be HLA-restricted, and the HLA associations seemed to be driven largely by CMV exposure. An earlier analysis of approximately 500 of the donors showed that most TCR beta V segments appeared in productive rearrangements either about 87% or about 30% of the time, which broadly matched IMGT annotations. Because counts were too low, roughly 18 rarely observed V segments, including chromosome 9 orphons, were left out of the earlier analysis of 500 to 650 of the donors. In the study, around 150 TCR beta chains were listed as associated with cytomegalovirus. Correlated functional status among segregating V segments might be attributable to linkage disequilibrium, but an unknown experimental factor could not be ruled out. The 87-base-pair reads could not distinguish some IMGT-functional V segments, including TRBV6-2 and TRBV6-3, so those segments were excluded. Strong co-occurrence of HLA alleles, especially DR and DQ, made assigning TCR associations to individual alleles difficult. A cluster of highly shared sequence variants was judged likely to represent a technical artifact of the sequencing pipeline. A further reported finding was that TCR beta sequences accurately predicted the HLA-A and HLA-B alleles for most subjects in the first cohort. In a later analysis, the rate of TCR association differed among HLA loci, with DRB1 alleles having the most associated TCRs and HLA-C alleles having the fewest. Because some donors lacked HLA typing at each locus, the association tests relied only on the typed subset. While some public TCRs were present in many individuals, most TCR sequences turned up only very rarely across donors. Several of the top co-occurrence clusters appeared to be linked to parvovirus B19, influenza, CMV and Epstein-Barr virus, according to a later analysis. In a later analysis, HLA-associated TCR beta chains were found to be more clonally expanded and to have lower generation probabilities than equally common non-associated chains. The only immune exposure information available for the cohort was CMV serostatus. A later analysis associated 15,000 or so TCR beta sequences with specific HLA alleles at a false discovery rate of 0.05. This cohort had only TCR beta chains sequenced, and the lack of alpha or paired-chain data limited which features could be detected.

Taken from the germline V gene (reference sequence), the CDR1 and CDR2 loops are MNHEY and SMNVEV. Germline trimming amounts to 5 bases on V and 0 bases on J, with 15 as the count of junction bases outside the gene matches. Measured from the cysteine to the phenylalanine, the CDR3 is 20 residues long. Just CDR3 DNA is preserved here, 60 bases in frame from base 1. In total, roughly 710 healthy bone marrow donors made up the cohort. At the time of sampling, all cohort members were nominally healthy, though unrecorded immune exposures were likely present. The donor was CMV seropositive and belonged to the group of 250 to 350 seropositive cohort members. A peripheral blood sample was collected from each donor, and TCR beta sequencing was performed on peripheral blood mononuclear cells. Genomic DNA extraction from the blood cell samples was performed with the Qiagen DNeasy Blood Extraction Kit. Libraries were prepared through the immunoSEQ multiplex PCR assay. The multiplex PCR relied on a mix of 60 forward primers for TCR Vbeta segments and 13 reverse primers for TCR Jbeta segments. The CDR3 region of rearranged TCR beta genes was amplified from genomic DNA by a multiplex PCR assay. The amplified TCR beta libraries were sequenced on the Illumina HiSeq System as 87-base-pair reads. As for the authors' bioinformatics: Across the 670 or so repertoires, a later analysis counted 80 million or so unique TCR beta chains, roughly 11 million of which were shared by at least two donors. A nearest-neighbor algorithm error-corrected the raw reads and collapsed the reads into unique sequences, merging closely related sequences to remove PCR and sequencing errors. Alignment of CDR3 sequences to IMGT reference sequences was used to assign V, D and J gene segments. For a sequence to be retained, a match of at least six nucleotides to both a V gene segment and a J gene segment was required. A rearrangement was called productive if the CDR3 had no stop codons and remained in frame with V and J, and every other rearrangement was called non-productive. CDR3 was defined according to IMGT convention as the region running from the second conserved V-encoded cysteine to the conserved J-encoded phenylalanine. In an earlier analysis of more than 550 of the donors, sequences lacking an unambiguous match to a single V gene segment were excluded. An earlier analysis of 587 of the donors classified V segments as functional when productive rearrangements were above 56.7% and as segregating when the standard deviation between donors was above 5%. A statistical classification framework was developed to diagnose cytomegalovirus status using the catalog of TCR beta chain sequences. A later analysis assigned V and J genes by comparing TCR nucleotide sequences with IMGT/GENE-DB human TR gene sequences. The TCRdist pipeline was used in a later analysis to assign CDR3 sequences and most-parsimonious VDJ recombination scenarios. In a later analysis, each TCR beta chain was defined by its CDR3 amino acid sequence together with its V-gene family, and reads without a unique V-gene family were excluded. As a way to deal with suspected cross-contamination and a sequencing artifact, a later analysis dropped hundreds of nucleotide sequences that were highly shared and had low generation probability. In a later analysis, a clonal expansion index for each public chain was calculated from normalized within-repertoire ranks of inferred template counts. In a later analysis, generation probabilities were computed with a VDJ recombination model fitted to out-of-frame rearrangements, and the resulting probabilities were checked against IGoR. In a later analysis, TCR-TCR, TCR-HLA and TCR-CMV co-occurrence was scored with hypergeometric tests, and a repertoire-size bias correction was applied to TCR pairs. A later analysis estimated false discovery rates by permuting HLA or CMV assignments 20 times. A later analysis grouped co-occurring TCRs with DBSCAN, adding TCRdist sequence similarity when clustering within HLA-allele-positive subsets. For co-occurrence clustering, repertoires with fewer than 30,000 or more than 120,000 public chains were excluded, along with four to six repertoires with anomalous nucleotide sharing. TCRdb carries this immuneACCESS record with in-frame sequences only. Its versions omit some clonotypes, under half of them owing to an unresolved V gene in the studies checked, with the rest unexplained. V and J calls and clone size are as listed in that table; D and trimming were resolved from the DNA. The sample has under 150,000 clones on record, around 80% of them singletons. The top ten clones comprise 3.5% to 4.5% of the sample.

A remark on this clone: The target of this receptor is not known. No much larger clone is present one base from it, and per-base qualities are unavailable.

The chain links TRBV27 with TRBJ2-1, and 11 junction bases match TRBD2. This TCR derives from a man aged 25 to 40 in good health and CMV-seropositive. Sample: PBMCs. The nucleotide sequence reads TGTGCCAGCAGTCCAACCGGGACTAGCGGCTTCTCGAGCTCCTACAATGAGCAGTTCTTC. This gives the protein CASSPTGTSGFSSSYNEQFF.